This TCR beta chain was sequenced for a study of shared clonotypes between healthy human individuals (dated by TCRdb to about 2020). With respect to the entire study: The cohort included a few men and a couple of women between 18 and 49 years of age. For each donor, CD4 naive and CD4 memory were each given three plates, CD8 naive was given two plates, and CD8 memory was given one plate. To estimate repertoire size and how much clonotypes are shared between individuals, the study performed deep sequencing of blood TCR repertoires from a few healthy adults. Libraries were prepared and TCR repertoires were sequenced by different laboratories using diverse techniques, in order to increase sequencing depth and limit assay-specific biases. Leukapheresis yielded between about 0.85 and 9 billion PBMCs per donor. The investigation overall reported the following: Pairwise subsampling indicated that sequencing depth was expected to affect the degree of clonotype sharing among donors. When several donors were compared, the shared fraction of clonotypes was around 5.1% for naive CD4, less than 4% for naive CD8, 2.3% for memory CD4, and 0.35% to 0.4% for memory CD8. Clonotypes shared by all four sorted-subset donors showed higher generation probabilities than non-shared clonotypes. The small number of donors limited the genetic and exposure-history diversity represented. Naive subsets generally had larger estimated clonotype richness than memory subsets did. Sampling was limited to blood, and TCR repertoires in tissue likely differ from TCR repertoires in blood. Rarefaction of sorted-subset datasets indicated incomplete sequencing despite the large sequencing depth.

For the CD8 naive samples, CD45RO-negative cells were positively selected for CCR7, yielding a CD45RA+CCR7+ population from which TemRA cells were excluded. Healthy HIV-negative adults with no recently reported acute infections or vaccinations were included as donors. All donors were Caucasian adults living in Nashville, Tennessee, USA. Blood was obtained by leukapheresis, after which PBMCs were separated by Ficoll-Histopaque density gradient centrifugation and cryopreserved in liquid nitrogen vapor phase. Analytical flow cytometry was used to check the purity and quantity of every magnetically sorted T cell population. From each sorted fraction, genomic DNA was isolated and quantified by UV absorbance on a Nanodrop 2000c. Unmatched junction bases come to 6, with V trimmed by 7 bases and J by 0 bases. Taken from the germline V gene, the CDR1 and CDR2 loops are MDHEN and SYDVKM. The CDR3 has 15 amino acids, counting the end cysteine and phenylalanine. The CDR3 DNA has 45 bases and is translated from base 1.

TCR CDR3 regions were amplified from genomic DNA by multiplex PCR using the deep immunoSEQ assay. Extracted genomic DNA from each cell subset was spread evenly across all wells of several immunoSEQ 96-well plates, with each plate serving as a replicate. For sorted subsets, around 200 ng genomic DNA, equal to tens of thousands of T cell genomes, was loaded into each replicate PCR. Purified libraries were measured with a Qubit 3.0 fluorometer, size-checked on a Bioanalyzer 2100, and measured again with the KAPA Library Quantification kit. Every immunoSEQ 96-well plate was sequenced on a dedicated single-read 150-cycle Illumina NextSeq 550 flow cell. The study's processing was this. The immunoSEQ output contained only junctional sequences without quality scores, so filtering could not match that applied to full-length reads. Sequences were annotated with PyIR, a Python wrapper for IgBLAST v1.9, using IMGT germline references to assign V/J genes and CDR3. Reads were filtered out if the reads had weak V/J assignments (E-value above 1e-6), no CDR3, stop codons, out-of-frame junctions, or ambiguous translated residues. A V3J clonotype was defined by an identical inferred V gene, J gene, and CDR3 amino acid sequence. The percentage overlap between two repertoires was calculated by dividing the number of shared unique clonotypes by the size of the smaller repertoire. Three approaches were used to assess repertoire richness: RTK rarefaction, the Chao1 estimator, and Recon v2.1 estimates of unobserved clonotypes. For all TCRbeta clonotypes obtained by the gDNA method from a handful of donors, generation probabilities were computed with OLGA. TCRdb holds this immuneACCESS table with in-frame rearrangements only. Some clones are missing; in checked studies, unresolved V genes explain under half, and the rest has no known cause. For V, J and clone size, that table is used; D and trimming come from the DNA. This sample has hundreds of thousands of clones in its table, and around 96% of those were observed once. The top ten clonotypes cover about 0.12% of the sample.

About this clone itself: What this receptor recognizes is not known. Base qualities were left out, and no much larger clone turns up one base away.

The rearrangement combines TRBV28 with TRBJ1-3; 7 of the junction bases match TRBD1. The sequence was collected from a woman in her 30s in good health. Material: naive CD8+ T cells sorted from blood. This sample's cell subset or site label indicates: CD45RA+CCR7+. The CDR3 region has the sequence CASTRQGTSGNTIYF. The DNA reads TGTGCCAGCACCCGACAGGGCACCTCTGGAAACACCATATATTTT.